This passage covers 12 T cell receptor beta chains from one sample sequenced in a study of beta chain features in type 1 diabetes. Expressed TCRB transcripts got sequenced, as all isolated RNA was reverse transcribed. Repertoires were generated with immunoSEQ multiplex PCR, while TCRdb's copy carries only in-frame clones and drops some. The profile shows roughly 310,000 clones, more than 9.5% of them singletons. Sequenced input: naive CD4+ T cells from blood. These receptors all come from a woman younger than 45 in good health.

This clone was detected only a few times. The rearrangement uses TRBV5-1 and TRBJ2-4; 7 bases align to TRBD2. The CDR3 has 18 amino acids. In germline, CDR1 is SGHRS, CDR2 YFSETQ. Trimming cost V 5 bases and J 6 bases; bases outside gene matches: 20. CDR3 residues: CASSAQPPGRVEGNIQYF. In DNA form, the CDR3 reads TGCGCCAGCAGTGCGCAGCCGCCGGGGAGGGTCGAAGGAAACATTCAGTACTTC.

This clone was detected only a few times. The chain has TRBV6-5 and TRBJ2-7; 9 nucleotides match TRBD1. The CDR3 totals 15 residues. Trimming cost V 2 bases and J 5 bases; bases outside gene matches: 7. From germline, CDR1 is MNHEY and CDR2 SVGAGI. In DNA, the CDR3 is TGTGCCAGCAGTTACGGAGGGACAGGGCGCGACGAGCAGTACTTC. It encodes CASSYGGTGRDEQYF.

The V and J genes are TRBV9 and TRBJ1-1; TRBD1 matches at 8 bases. V shed 3 bases, J shed 3 bases, and the junction held 7 bases outside the gene matches. Germline V gene sequence: CDR1 SGDLS, CDR2 YYNGEE. CDR3 length equals 15 residues. The CDR3 nucleotides read TGTGCCAGCAGCGCCCTCGGACAGGGCTACACTGAAGCTTTCTTT. This translates into CASSALGQGYTEAFF.

This clone was counted a few times. The CDR3 spells CASTQQETQYF. The CDR3 nucleotides are TGTGCCAGCACCCAACAAGAGACCCAGTACTTC. This chain uses TRBV21-1 with TRBJ2-5; the table's D call of TRBD1 was not tested on the DNA. TRBV21-1 is marked as a pseudogene. The CDR3 runs 11 residues.

The genes are TRBV19 and TRBJ2-5, with D tentatively TRBD1 (6 bases). There are 18 residues in the CDR3. V was pared by 4 bases and J by 6 bases, with 27 bases between. Germline assignment: CDR1 LNHDA and CDR2 SQIVND (reference sequence). The CDR3 protein is CASSKGRIQGSDLKTQYF. The CDR3 nucleotides are TGTGCCAGTAGTAAGGGCCGGATACAGGGATCGGATTTAAAGACCCAGTACTTC.

This clone turned up a few times. This chain joins TRBV5-1 and TRBJ1-1; no clear D gene. V was trimmed by 5 bases and J by 1 base, leaving 9 bases between them. This CDR3 region has 13 residues. CDR1 and CDR2 from the germline V gene are SGHRS and YFSETQ. CDR3 nucleotide sequence: TGCGCCAGCAGTTTTACAGAGAACACTGAAGCTTTCTTT. As protein: CASSFTENTEAFF. The variable domain in full, with the rest retrieved from reference TRBV5-1 and TRBJ1-1, is KAGVTQTPRYLIKTRGQQVTLSCSPISGHRSVSWYQQTPGQGLQFLFEYFSETQRNKGNFPGRFSGRQFSNSRSEMNVSTLELGDSALYLCASSFTENTEAFFGQGTRLTVV.

V and J are TRBV7-3 and TRBJ2-1; D not resolved. The CDR3 spans 13 residues. Germline V gives CDR1 SGHTA, CDR2 FQGTGA. With 5 bases removed from V and 5 bases from J, the gap between germline ends came to 10 bases. In nucleotides, the CDR3 is TGTGCCAGCAGCACAAACCCTGACAATGAGCAGTTCTTC. It is translated as CASSTNPDNEQFF.

The CDR3 DNA reads as TGTGCCAGCAGCTTGTTAGGGACTAGAGGCAATGAGCAGTTCTTC. Protein: CASSLLGTRGNEQFF. The V call is TRBV5-6, the J call TRBJ2-1; 8 bases fit TRBD2. The germline V gene encodes CDR1 SGHDT and CDR2 YYEEEE. V lost 1 base and J lost 6; bases outside the gene matches: 6. The CDR3 has 15 amino acids.

In its sample, this clone was seen a few times. The V and J genes are TRBV28 and TRBJ1-2; 9 positions match TRBD1. Per the germline V gene, CDR1 is MDHEN and CDR2 is SYDVKM. This CDR3 is 15 amino acids long. V shed 4 bases, J shed 3 bases, and the junction held 6 bases outside the gene matches. CDR3 in amino acids: CASSSPGQGYYGYTF. The DNA of the CDR3 is TGTGCCAGCAGTTCACCGGGACAGGGATACTATGGCTACACCTTC.

Only a few counts were recorded for this clone. CDR3 residues: CASSPDRKAEAFF. The CDR3 DNA sequence: TGTGCCAGCAGCCCAGACAGGAAGGCTGAAGCTTTCTTT. The chain recombines TRBV4-2 with TRBJ1-1; possible D gene TRBD1, 6 bases. Trimming removed 4 bases from V and 6 bases from J, with 12 bases in between. The germline V gene has CDR1 LGHNA and CDR2 YNFKEQ. The CDR3 is made up of 13 amino acids.

J is TRBJ2-7 and V is TRBV5-4; D might be TRBD2 (5 bases). Germline CDR1 is SGHNT and CDR2 is YYREEE (reference sequence). The length of the CDR3 is 14 residues. V shed 4 bases and J shed 3 bases, with 14 bases lying between them. Here the CDR3 DNA reads TGTGCCAGCAGCCCAAAAGGTGGGAGCTACGAGCAGTACTTC. Translation gives CASSPKGGSYEQYF.

This clone was detected only a few times. This chain uses TRBV14 with TRBJ2-7; 9 nucleotides line up with TRBD1. CDR1 is SGHDN and CDR2 is FVKESK in the germline V gene. The V segment lost 4 bases and the J segment 5 bases; nucleotides outside the gene matches: 12. This CDR3 spans 16 amino acids. The CDR3 spells CASSPHPGQGNNEQYF. As DNA, the CDR3 is TGTGCCAGCAGCCCACATCCCGGACAGGGGAACAACGAGCAGTACTTC.